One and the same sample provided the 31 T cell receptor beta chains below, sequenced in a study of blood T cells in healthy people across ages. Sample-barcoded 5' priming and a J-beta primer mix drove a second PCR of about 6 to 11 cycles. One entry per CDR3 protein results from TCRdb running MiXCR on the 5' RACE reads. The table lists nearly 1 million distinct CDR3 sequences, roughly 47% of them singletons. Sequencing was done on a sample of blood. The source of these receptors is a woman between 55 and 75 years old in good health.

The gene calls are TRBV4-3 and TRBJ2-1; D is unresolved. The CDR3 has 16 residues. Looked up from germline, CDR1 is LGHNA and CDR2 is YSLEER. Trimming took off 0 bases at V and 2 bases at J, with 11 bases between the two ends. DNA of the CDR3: TGCGCCAGCAGCCAAGATTTCAACGGAGCCTACAATGAGCAGTTCTTC. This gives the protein CASSQDFNGAYNEQFF.

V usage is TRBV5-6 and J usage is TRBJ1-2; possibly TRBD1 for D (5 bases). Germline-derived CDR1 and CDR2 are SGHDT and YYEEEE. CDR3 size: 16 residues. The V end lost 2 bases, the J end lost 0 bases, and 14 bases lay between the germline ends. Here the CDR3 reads CASSFGHRTTNYGYTF. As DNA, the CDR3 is TGTGCCAGCAGCTTTGGTCACAGGACAACTAACTATGGCTACACCTTC.

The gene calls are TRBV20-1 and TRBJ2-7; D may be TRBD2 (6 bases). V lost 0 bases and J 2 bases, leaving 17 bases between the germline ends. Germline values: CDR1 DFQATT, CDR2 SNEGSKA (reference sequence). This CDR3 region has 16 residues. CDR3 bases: TGCAGTGCTAGAGACCCCCGGGGGACCGAGACCTACGAGCAGTACTTC. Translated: CSARDPRGTETYEQYF.

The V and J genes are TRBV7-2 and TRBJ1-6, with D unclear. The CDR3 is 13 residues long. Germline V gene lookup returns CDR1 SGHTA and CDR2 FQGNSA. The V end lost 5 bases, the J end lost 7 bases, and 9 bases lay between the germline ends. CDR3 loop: CASSPGWNSPLHF. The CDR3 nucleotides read TGTGCCAGCAGCCCGGGGTGGAATTCACCCCTCCACTTT. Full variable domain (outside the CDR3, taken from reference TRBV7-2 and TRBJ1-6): GAGVSQSPSNKVTEKGKDVELRCDPISGHTALYWYRQSLGQGLEFLIYFQGNSAPDKSGLPSDRFSAERTGGSVSTLTIQRTQQEDSAVYLCASSPGWNSPLHFGNGTRLTVT.

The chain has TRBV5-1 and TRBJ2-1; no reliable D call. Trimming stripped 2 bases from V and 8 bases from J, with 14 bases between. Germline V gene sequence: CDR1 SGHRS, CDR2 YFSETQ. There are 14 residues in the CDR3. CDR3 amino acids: CASSLSLGFDEQFF. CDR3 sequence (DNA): TGCGCCAGCAGCTTAAGTCTCGGTTTCGATGAGCAGTTCTTC.

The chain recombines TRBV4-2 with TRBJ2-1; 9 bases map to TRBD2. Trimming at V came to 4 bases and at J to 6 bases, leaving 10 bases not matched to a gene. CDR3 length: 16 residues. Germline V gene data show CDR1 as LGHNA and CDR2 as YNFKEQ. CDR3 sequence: CASSPQVTAGGNEQFF. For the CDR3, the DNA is TGTGCCAGCAGCCCTCAAGTTACAGCGGGGGGCAATGAGCAGTTCTTC.

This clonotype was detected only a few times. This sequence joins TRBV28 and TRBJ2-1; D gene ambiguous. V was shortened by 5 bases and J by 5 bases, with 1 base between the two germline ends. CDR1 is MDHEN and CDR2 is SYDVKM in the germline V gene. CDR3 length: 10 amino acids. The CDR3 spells CASSHNEQFF. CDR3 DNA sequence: TGTGCCAGCAGTCACAATGAGCAGTTCTTC.

The CDR3 nucleotides are TGTGCCAGCTCACCATACGACATTAGCGGGAGCTCCTACGAGCAGTACTTC. Encoded protein: CASSPYDISGSSYEQYF. This sequence joins TRBV18 and TRBJ2-7; 9 bases fit TRBD2. Per germline, CDR1 KGHSH and CDR2 LQKENI. The ends lost 2 bases at V and 0 bases at J; junction bases unmatched: 8. The CDR3 runs 17 residues.

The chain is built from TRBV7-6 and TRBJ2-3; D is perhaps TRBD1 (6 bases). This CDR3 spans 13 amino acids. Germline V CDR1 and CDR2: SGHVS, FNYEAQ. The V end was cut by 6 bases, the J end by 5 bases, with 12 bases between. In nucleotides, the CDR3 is TGTGCCAGCAGAAGTGCAGGGGAAGATACGCAGTATTTT. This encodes CASRSAGEDTQYF.

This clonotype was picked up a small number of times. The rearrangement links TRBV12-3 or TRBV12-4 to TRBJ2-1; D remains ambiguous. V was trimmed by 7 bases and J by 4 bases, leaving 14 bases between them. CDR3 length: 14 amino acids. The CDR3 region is CASTPEPSYNEQFF. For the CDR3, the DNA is TGTGCCAGCACTCCGGAGCCAAGTTACAATGAGCAGTTCTTC.

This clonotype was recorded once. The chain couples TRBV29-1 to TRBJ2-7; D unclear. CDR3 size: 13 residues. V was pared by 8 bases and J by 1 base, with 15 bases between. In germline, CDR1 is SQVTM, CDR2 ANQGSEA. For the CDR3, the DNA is TGCAGCATACGAGCAGTAGAGTCCTACGAGCAGTACTTC. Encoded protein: CSIRAVESYEQYF.

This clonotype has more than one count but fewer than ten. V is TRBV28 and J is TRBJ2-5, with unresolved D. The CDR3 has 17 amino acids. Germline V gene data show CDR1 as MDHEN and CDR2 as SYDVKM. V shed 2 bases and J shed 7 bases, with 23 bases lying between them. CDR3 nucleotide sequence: TGTGCCAGCAGTTTAAGGGCAGCCCCAGACCCGTTCGGGACCCAGTACTTC. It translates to CASSLRAAPDPFGTQYF.

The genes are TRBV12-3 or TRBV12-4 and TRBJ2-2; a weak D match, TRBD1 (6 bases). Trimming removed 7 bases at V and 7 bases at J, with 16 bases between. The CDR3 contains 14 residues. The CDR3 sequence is CASNGFLGGGELFF. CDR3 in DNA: TGTGCCAGCAACGGTTTCCTAGGGGGCGGGGAGCTGTTTTTT.

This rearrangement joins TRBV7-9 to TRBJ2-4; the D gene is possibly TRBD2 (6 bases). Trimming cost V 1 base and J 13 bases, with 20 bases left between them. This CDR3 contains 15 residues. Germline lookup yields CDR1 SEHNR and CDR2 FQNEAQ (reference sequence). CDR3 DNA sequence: TGTGCCAGCAGCTTAGACCGGACATTTTCGGGAGAGCAGTACTTC. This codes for CASSLDRTFSGEQYF.

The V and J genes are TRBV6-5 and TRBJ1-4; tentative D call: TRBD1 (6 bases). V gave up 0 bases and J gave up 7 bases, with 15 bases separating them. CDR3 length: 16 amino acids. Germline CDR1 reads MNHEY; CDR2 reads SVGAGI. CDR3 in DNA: TGTGCCAGCAGTTACTCGAGAGGGGGGCAGGTTGAAAAACTGTTTTTT. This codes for CASSYSRGGQVEKLFF.

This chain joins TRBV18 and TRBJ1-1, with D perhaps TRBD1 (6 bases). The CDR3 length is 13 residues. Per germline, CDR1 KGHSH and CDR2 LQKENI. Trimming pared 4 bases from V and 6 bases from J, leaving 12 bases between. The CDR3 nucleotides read TGTGCCAGCTCACGCGGGGGCAGGGCTGAAGCTTTCTTT. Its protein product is CASSRGGRAEAFF.

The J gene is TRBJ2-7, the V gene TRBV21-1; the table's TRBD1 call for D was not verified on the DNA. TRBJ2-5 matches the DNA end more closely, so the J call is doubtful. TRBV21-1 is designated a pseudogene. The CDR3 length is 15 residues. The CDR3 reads CASSKEGSAQETQYF. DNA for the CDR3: TGTGCCAGCAGCAAAGAGGGTAGCGCCCAAGAGACCCAGTACTTC.

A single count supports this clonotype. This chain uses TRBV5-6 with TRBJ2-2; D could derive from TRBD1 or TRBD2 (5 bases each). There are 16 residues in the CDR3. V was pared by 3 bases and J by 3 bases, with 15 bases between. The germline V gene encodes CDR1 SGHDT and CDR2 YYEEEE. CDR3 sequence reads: CASSSTGEGHTGELFF. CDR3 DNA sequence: TGTGCCAGCAGCTCGACGGGTGAGGGGCACACCGGGGAGCTGTTTTTT.

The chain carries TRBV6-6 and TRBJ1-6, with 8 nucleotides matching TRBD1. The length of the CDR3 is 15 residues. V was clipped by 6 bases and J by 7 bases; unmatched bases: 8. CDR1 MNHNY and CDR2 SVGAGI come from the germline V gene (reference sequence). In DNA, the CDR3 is TGTGCCAGCAGCCCTCTGACAGGGGTAAATTCACCCCTCCACTTT. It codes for CASSPLTGVNSPLHF.

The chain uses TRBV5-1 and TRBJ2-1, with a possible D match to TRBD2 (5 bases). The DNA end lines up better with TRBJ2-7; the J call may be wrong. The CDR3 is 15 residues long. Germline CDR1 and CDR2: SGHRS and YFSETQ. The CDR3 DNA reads TGCGCCAGCAGCTTGGACGGATTAGACTACAATGAGCAGTACTTC. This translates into CASSLDGLDYNEQYF.

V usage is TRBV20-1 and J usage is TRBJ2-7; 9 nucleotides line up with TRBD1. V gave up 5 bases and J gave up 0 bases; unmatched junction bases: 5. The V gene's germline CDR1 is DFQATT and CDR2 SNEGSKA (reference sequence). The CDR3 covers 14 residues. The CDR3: CSAARDRVSYEQYF. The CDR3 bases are TGCAGTGCTGCCCGGGACAGGGTCTCCTACGAGCAGTACTTC.

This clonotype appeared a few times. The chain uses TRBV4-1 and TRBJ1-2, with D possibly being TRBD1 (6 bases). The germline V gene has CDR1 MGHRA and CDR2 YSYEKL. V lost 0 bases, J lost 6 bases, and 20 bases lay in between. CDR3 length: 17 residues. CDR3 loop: CASSQDRIRGRQDGYTF. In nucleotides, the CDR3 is TGCGCCAGCAGCCAAGATAGGATCCGGGGGCGACAGGATGGCTACACCTTC.

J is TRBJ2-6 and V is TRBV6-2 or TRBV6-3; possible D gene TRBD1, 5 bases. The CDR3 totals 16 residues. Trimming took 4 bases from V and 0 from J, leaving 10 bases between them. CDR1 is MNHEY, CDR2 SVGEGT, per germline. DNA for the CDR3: TGTGCCAGCAGTTTCGGACATCTCTCTGGGGCCAACGTCCTGACTTTC. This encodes CASSFGHLSGANVLTF.

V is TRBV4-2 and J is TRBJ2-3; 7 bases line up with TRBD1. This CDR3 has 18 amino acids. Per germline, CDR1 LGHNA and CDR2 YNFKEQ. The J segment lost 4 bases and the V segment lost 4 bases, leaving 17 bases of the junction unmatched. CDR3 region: CASSRGTQAGGDADTQYF. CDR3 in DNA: TGTGCCAGCAGCCGGGGGACCCAGGCAGGGGGAGACGCAGATACGCAGTATTTT.

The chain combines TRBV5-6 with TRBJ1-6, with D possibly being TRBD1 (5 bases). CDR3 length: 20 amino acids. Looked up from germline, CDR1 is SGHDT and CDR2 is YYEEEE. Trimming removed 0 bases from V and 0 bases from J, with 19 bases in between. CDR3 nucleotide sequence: TGTGCCAGCAGCTTGGGGATCGTGCGGGGGAGGAGCTCCTATAATTCACCCCTCCACTTT. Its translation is CASSLGIVRGRSSYNSPLHF.

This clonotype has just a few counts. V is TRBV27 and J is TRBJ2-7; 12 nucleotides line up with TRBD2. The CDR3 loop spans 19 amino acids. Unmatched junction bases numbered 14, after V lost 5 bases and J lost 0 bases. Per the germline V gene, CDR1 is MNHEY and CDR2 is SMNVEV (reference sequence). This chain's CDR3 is CASSQPRTSGISSSYEQYF. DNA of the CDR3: TGTGCCAGCAGTCAACCTAGGACTAGCGGGATCTCAAGCTCCTACGAGCAGTACTTC.

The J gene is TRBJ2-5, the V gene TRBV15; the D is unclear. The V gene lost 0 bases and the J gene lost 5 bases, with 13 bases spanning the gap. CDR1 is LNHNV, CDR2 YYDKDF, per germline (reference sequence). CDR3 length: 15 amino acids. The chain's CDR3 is CATSRDTLVGETQYF. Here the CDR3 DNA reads TGTGCCACCAGCAGAGATACCCTCGTGGGGGAGACCCAGTACTTC. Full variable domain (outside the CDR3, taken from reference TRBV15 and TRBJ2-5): DAMVIQNPRYQVTQFGKPVTLSCSQTLNHNVMYWYQQKSSQAPKLLFHYYDKDFNNEADTPDNFQSRRPNTSFCFLDIRSPGLGDTAMYLCATSRDTLVGETQYFGPGTRLLVL.

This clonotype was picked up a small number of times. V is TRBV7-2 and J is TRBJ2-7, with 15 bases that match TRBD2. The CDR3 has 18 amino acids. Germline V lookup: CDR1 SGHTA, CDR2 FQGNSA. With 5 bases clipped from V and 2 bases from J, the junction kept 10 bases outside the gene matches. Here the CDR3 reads CASSPPGLAGGVAYEQYF. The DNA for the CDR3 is TGTGCCAGCAGCCCACCAGGACTAGCGGGAGGGGTGGCCTACGAGCAGTACTTC.

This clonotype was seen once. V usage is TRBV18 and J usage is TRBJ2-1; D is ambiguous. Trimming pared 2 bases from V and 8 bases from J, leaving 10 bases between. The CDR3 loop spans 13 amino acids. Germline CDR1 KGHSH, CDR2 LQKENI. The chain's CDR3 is CASSPSTADEQFF. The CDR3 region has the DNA TGTGCCAGCTCACCATCGACGGCGGATGAGCAGTTCTTC.

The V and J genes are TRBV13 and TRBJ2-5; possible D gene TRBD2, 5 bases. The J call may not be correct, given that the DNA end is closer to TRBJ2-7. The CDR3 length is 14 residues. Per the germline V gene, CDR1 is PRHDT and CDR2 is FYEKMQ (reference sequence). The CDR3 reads CASSNGLPSYEQYF. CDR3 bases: TGTGCCAGCAGCAACGGACTTCCCTCCTACGAGCAGTACTTC.

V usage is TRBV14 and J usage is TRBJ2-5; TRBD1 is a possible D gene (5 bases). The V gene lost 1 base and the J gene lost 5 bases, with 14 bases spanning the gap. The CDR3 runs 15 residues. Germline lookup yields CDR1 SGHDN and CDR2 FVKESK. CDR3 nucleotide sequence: TGTGCCAGCAGCCAAGTAGGGCGACAGTGGGAGACCCAGTACTTC. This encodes CASSQVGRQWETQYF.